A single sample is the source of the 22 T cell receptor beta chains below, sequenced in a study of blood T cell repertoires in COVID-19. The data were produced by immunoSEQ multiplex PCR, yet TCRdb's version contains in-frame clones alone and is incomplete. The data contain 470,000 or so clones, 87% of them singletons. The sample was PBMCs or T cells enriched from blood (not recorded which). Receptors were obtained from a young woman with acute COVID-19.

This chain connects TRBV7-8 to TRBJ2-1; D uncertain. CDR3 size: 15 residues. V dropped 6 bases and J dropped 4 bases, with 16 bases sitting between them. Germline V CDR1 and CDR2: SGHVS, FQNEAQ. DNA of the CDR3: TGTGCCAGCAGGGCTACTACCCCACTATACAATGAGCAGTTCTTC. It codes for CASRATTPLYNEQFF.

The chain recombines TRBV5-4 with TRBJ1-1, with 12 bases aligning to TRBD1. In germline, CDR1 is SGHNT, CDR2 YYREEE (reference sequence). With V trimmed by 4 bases and J by 4 bases, 5 bases remained unmatched. The CDR3 extends over 15 amino acids. This chain's CDR3 is CASSTRDRGPTEAFF. The CDR3 DNA reads TGTGCCAGCAGCACCCGGGACAGGGGGCCCACTGAAGCTTTCTTT.

CDR3 in amino acids: CSGQGAGTQYF. The CDR3 region has the DNA TGCAGTGGGCAGGGGGCGGGTACGCAGTATTTT. The V call is TRBV20-1, the J call TRBJ2-3; 8 bases align to TRBD1. This CDR3 contains 11 residues. With V trimmed by 7 bases and J by 8 bases, 5 bases remained unmatched. Germline values: CDR1 DFQATT, CDR2 SNEGSKA (reference sequence).

This chain joins TRBV5-5 and TRBJ2-7; a possible D gene is TRBD1 (6 bases). Trimming took 2 bases from V and 7 from J, leaving 10 bases between them. This CDR3 spans 12 amino acids. CDR1 and CDR2 from the germline V gene are SGHKS and YYEKEE (reference sequence). The DNA for the CDR3 is TGTGCCAGCAGCTTTGGACAGAATGAGCAGTACTTC. Its translation is CASSFGQNEQYF.

V is TRBV11-2 and J is TRBJ1-1; 7 bases match TRBD1. After removal of 5 bases from V and 2 bases from J, the junction contained 8 bases not matched to a gene. Germline V gene data show CDR1 as SGHAT and CDR2 as FQNNGV. This CDR3 contains 15 residues. The CDR3 reads CASSPRQGKNTEAFF. CDR3 DNA sequence: TGTGCCAGCAGCCCTCGACAGGGAAAAAACACTGAAGCTTTCTTT.

V gene TRBV7-2 combines with J gene TRBJ2-7; D is possibly TRBD1 (6 bases). This CDR3 comprises 14 residues. The germline CDR1 and CDR2 sequences are SGHTA and FQGNSA. The V gene lost 4 bases and the J gene lost 2 bases, with 12 bases spanning the gap. CDR3 DNA sequence: TGTGCCAGCAGCTCGAACAGGGCTGCCTACGAGCAGTACTTC. Translating it yields CASSSNRAAYEQYF.

The chain joins TRBV11-2 to TRBJ2-1; tentative D call: TRBD2 (6 bases). Trimming removed 1 base at V and 7 bases at J, with 17 bases between. Germline assignment: CDR1 SGHAT and CDR2 FQNNGV. The CDR3 sequence is 16 residues long. CDR3 residues: CASSLGVAAGQNEQFF. CDR3 nucleotide sequence: TGTGCCAGCAGCTTAGGGGTAGCAGCGGGTCAGAATGAGCAGTTCTTC. Based on the CDR3 plus reference TRBV11-2 and TRBJ2-1, the full variable domain is EAGVAQSPRYKIIEKRQSVAFWCNPISGHATLYWYQQILGQGPKLLIQFQNNGVVDDSQLPKDRFSAERLKGVDSTLKIQPAKLEDSAVYLCASSLGVAAGQNEQFFGPGTRLTVL.

J is TRBJ1-1 and V is TRBV19; TRBD1 aligns across 7 bases. The CDR3 is made up of 16 amino acids. Germline CDR1 reads LNHDA; CDR2 reads SQIVND (reference sequence). The V and J ends lost 2 bases and 5 bases, in that order; junction bases with no gene match: 11. This chain's CDR3 is CASSILRGGLGTEAFF. The CDR3 nucleotides are TGTGCCAGTAGTATATTGAGAGGGGGCCTGGGTACTGAAGCTTTCTTT.

The chain combines TRBV5-6 with TRBJ2-3; TRBD2 matches 11 bases. The CDR3 is 15 amino acids. The germline V gene has CDR1 SGHDT and CDR2 YYEEEE. The V gene end was trimmed by 3 bases and the J gene end by 3 bases; junction bases not matched to a gene: 3. The CDR3 region has the DNA TGTGCCAGCAGCTCTCTAGCGGGAGGAACAGATACGCAGTATTTT. Translation: CASSSLAGGTDTQYF.

The V call is TRBV12-5, the J call TRBJ2-2, with D possibly TRBD1 on 5 matching bases. Germline CDR1 reads LGHNT; CDR2 reads FRNRAP. Trimming removed 1 base at V and 5 bases at J, with 11 bases between. CDR3 length: 15 residues. The CDR3: CASGLAQGLTGELFF. In DNA, the CDR3 is TGTGCTAGTGGTTTGGCCCAGGGTCTTACCGGGGAGCTGTTTTTT.

Comments on this clone: The identical CDR3 is also encoded by other nucleotide sequences in the sample. The genes are TRBV18 and TRBJ2-3, with 7 positions matching TRBD2. Per the germline V gene, CDR1 is KGHSH and CDR2 is LQKENI. There are 14 residues in the CDR3. Trimming cost V 3 bases and J 0 bases; bases outside gene matches: 0. The CDR3 region is CASSPGGSTDTQYF. In nucleotides, the CDR3 is TGTGCCAGCTCACCGGGAGGGAGCACAGATACGCAGTATTTT.

This clone was counted many times. The V call is TRBV7-8, the J call TRBJ2-3; 10 bases match TRBD1. Germline CDR1 and CDR2: SGHVS and FQNEAQ. The CDR3 contains 16 residues. V shed 6 bases and J 2 bases; nucleotides not matched to a gene: 8. DNA of the CDR3: TGTGCCAGCAGAACCATGGACAGGGGGGACACAGATACGCAGTATTTT. It codes for CASRTMDRGDTDTQYF.

J is TRBJ2-2 and V is TRBV14; D unclear. The germline CDR1 and CDR2 sequences are SGHDN and FVKESK. The CDR3 runs 13 residues. V lost 5 bases, J lost 7 bases, and 11 bases lay in between. CDR3 residues: CASSSAGGGELFF. CDR3 DNA: TGTGCCAGCAGCTCCGCCGGTGGCGGGGAGCTGTTTTTT.

The V gene is TRBV11-2, the J gene TRBJ1-6, with TRBD1 matching 8 bases. Germline V gives CDR1 SGHAT, CDR2 FQNNGV. The CDR3 spans 16 residues. After removal of 5 bases from V and 0 bases from J, the junction contained 3 bases not matched to a gene. The CDR3 DNA reads as TGTGCCAGCAGCCAACAGGGGGGCTCCTATAATTCACCCCTCCACTTT. Translating gives CASSQQGGSYNSPLHF.

The gene calls are TRBV24-1 and TRBJ1-1, with D tentatively TRBD1 (6 bases). The CDR3 loop spans 13 amino acids. Germline values: CDR1 KGHDR, CDR2 SFDVKD. V dropped 7 bases and J dropped 5 bases, with 13 bases sitting between them. The CDR3 spells CATRQGKGTEAFF. The CDR3 DNA sequence: TGTGCCACCAGACAGGGTAAAGGGACTGAAGCTTTCTTT.

The V and J genes are TRBV2 and TRBJ2-3; D is perhaps TRBD1 (6 bases). Germline V gives CDR1 SNHLY, CDR2 FYNNEI. The V end was cut by 6 bases, the J end by 2 bases, with 12 bases between. The CDR3 extends over 14 amino acids. CDR3 protein: CASRKDSSTDTQYF. The CDR3 DNA reads as TGTGCCAGCAGGAAGGACAGTTCCACAGATACGCAGTATTTT.

The rearrangement uses TRBV9 and TRBJ2-2, with 10 bases matching TRBD2. This CDR3 is 16 amino acids long. The germline V gene has CDR1 SGDLS and CDR2 YYNGEE. V lost 0 bases, J lost 4 bases, and 3 bases stayed unmatched. This CDR3 reads CASSVDSGGITGELFF. The CDR3 DNA reads TGTGCCAGCAGCGTAGATAGCGGGGGGATCACCGGGGAGCTGTTTTTT.

The chain employs TRBV20-1 and TRBJ2-1; possible D gene TRBD2, 5 bases. V was shortened by 5 bases and J by 10 bases, with 9 bases between the two germline ends. This CDR3 is 10 amino acids long. In germline, CDR1 is DFQATT, CDR2 SNEGSKA (reference sequence). CDR3 DNA sequence: TGCAGTGCTCCGACTACGGAGCAGTTCTTC. It encodes CSAPTTEQFF.

V gene TRBV3-1 (or the pseudogene TRBV3-2) combines with J gene TRBJ1-5; D unclear. Germline CDR1 and CDR2: LGHDT and YNNKEL (reference sequence). V lost 3 bases and J 2 bases, leaving 11 bases between the germline ends. This CDR3 contains 15 residues. The CDR3 nucleotides are TGTGCCAGCAGCCACCTAAATCGGGGCAATCAGCCCCAGCATTTT. It specifies CASSHLNRGNQPQHF.

The genes are TRBV11-1 and TRBJ1-1, with D maybe TRBD1 (6 bases). The CDR3 loop spans 16 amino acids. Trimming shortened V by 5 bases and J by 4 bases, and 20 bases separated the two germline ends. Germline loops: CDR1 SGHAT, CDR2 FQDESV (reference sequence). CDR3 residues: CASSPEMPGQTTEAFF. The CDR3 region has the DNA TGTGCCAGCAGCCCAGAGATGCCGGGACAAACCACTGAAGCTTTCTTT. The entire variable domain, with the rest obtained from reference TRBV11-1 and TRBJ1-1, is as follows: EAEVAQSPRYKITEKSQAVAFWCDPISGHATLYWYRQILGQGPELLVQFQDESVVDDSQLPKDRFSAERLKGVDSTLKIQPAELGDSAMYLCASSPEMPGQTTEAFFGQGTRLTVV.

V and J are TRBV7-9 and TRBJ1-1; a weak D match, TRBD1 (6 bases). The CDR3 contains 12 residues. V shed 8 bases and J shed 0 bases, with 7 bases lying between them. The germline V gene has CDR1 SEHNR and CDR2 FQNEAQ (reference sequence). CDR3 nucleotide sequence: TGTGCCAGCGACAGGTTGAACACTGAAGCTTTCTTT. Its protein product is CASDRLNTEAFF.

The chain recombines TRBV7-8 with TRBJ1-6; D is possibly TRBD1 (5 bases). V was trimmed by 4 bases and J by 6 bases, leaving 16 bases between them. The CDR3 is 16 amino acids. Germline CDR1 and CDR2: SGHVS and FQNEAQ. Written as DNA, the CDR3 is TGTGCCAGCAGCTCACTGGCCGGGGGGGGTAATTCACCCCTCCACTTT. It translates to CASSSLAGGGNSPLHF. Variable domain in full (rest from reference TRBV7-8 and TRBJ1-6): GAGVSQSPRYKVAKRGQDVALRCDPISGHVSLFWYQQALGQGPEFLTYFQNEAQLDKSGLPSDRFFAERPEGSVSTLKIQRTQQEDSAVYLCASSSLAGGGNSPLHFGNGTRLTVT.